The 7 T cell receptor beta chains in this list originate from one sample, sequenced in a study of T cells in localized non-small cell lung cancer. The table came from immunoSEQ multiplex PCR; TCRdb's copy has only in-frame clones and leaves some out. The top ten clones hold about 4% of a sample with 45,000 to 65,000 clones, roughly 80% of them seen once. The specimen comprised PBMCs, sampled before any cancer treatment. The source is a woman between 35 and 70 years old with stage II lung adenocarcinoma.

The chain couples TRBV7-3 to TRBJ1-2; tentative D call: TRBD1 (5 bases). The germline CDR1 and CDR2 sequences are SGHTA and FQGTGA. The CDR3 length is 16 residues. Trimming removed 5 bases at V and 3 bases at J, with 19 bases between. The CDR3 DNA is TGTGCCAGCAGCCCAACCCCGGACACTGGGGACTATGGCTACACCTTC. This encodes CASSPTPDTGDYGYTF.

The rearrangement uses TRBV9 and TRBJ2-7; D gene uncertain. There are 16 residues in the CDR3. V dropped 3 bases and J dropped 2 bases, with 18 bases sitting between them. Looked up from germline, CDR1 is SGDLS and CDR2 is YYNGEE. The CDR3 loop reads CASSGPTGPGPYEQYF. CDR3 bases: TGTGCCAGCAGCGGACCCACGGGCCCCGGCCCCTACGAGCAGTACTTC. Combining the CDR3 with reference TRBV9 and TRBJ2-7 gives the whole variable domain DSGVTQTPKHLITATGQRVTLRCSPRSGDLSVYWYQQSLDQGLQFLIQYYNGEERAKGNILERFSAQQFPDLHSELNLSSLELGDSALYFCASSGPTGPGPYEQYFGPGTRLTVT.

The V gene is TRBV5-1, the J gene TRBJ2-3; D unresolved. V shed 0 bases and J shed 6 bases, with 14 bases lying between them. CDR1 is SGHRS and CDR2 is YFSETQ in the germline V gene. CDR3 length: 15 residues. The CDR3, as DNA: TGCGCCAGCAGCTTGGCCGAACCCTATGAGGATACGCAGTATTTT. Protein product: CASSLAEPYEDTQYF.

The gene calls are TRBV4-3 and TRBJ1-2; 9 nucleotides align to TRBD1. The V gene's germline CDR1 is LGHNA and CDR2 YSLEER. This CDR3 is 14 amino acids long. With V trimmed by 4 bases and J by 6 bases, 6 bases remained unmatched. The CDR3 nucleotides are TGCGCCAGCAGCCCCACAGGGGGCGATGATGGCTACACCTTC. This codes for CASSPTGGDDGYTF.

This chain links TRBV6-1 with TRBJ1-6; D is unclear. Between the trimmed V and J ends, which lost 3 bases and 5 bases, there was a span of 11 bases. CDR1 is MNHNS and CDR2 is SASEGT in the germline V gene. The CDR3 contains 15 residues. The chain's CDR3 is CASSEAGGNNSPLHF. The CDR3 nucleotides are TGTGCCAGCAGTGAGGCAGGTGGGAATAATTCACCCCTCCACTTT.

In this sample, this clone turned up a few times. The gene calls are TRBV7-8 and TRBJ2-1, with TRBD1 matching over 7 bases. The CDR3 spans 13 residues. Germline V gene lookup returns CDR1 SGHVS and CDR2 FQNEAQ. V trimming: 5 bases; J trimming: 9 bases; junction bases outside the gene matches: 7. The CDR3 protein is CASSVDRASEQFF. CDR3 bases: TGTGCCAGCAGCGTAGACAGGGCAAGTGAGCAGTTCTTC.

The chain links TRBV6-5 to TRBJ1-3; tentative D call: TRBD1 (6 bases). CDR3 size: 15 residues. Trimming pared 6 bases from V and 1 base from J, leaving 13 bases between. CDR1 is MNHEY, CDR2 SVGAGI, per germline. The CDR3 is CASSKGGLSGNTIYF. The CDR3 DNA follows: TGTGCCAGCAGCAAAGGGGGGTTGTCTGGAAACACCATATATTTT.